These 27 T cell receptor beta chains originate from one sample sequenced in a study of T cell responses to AZD1222 COVID-19 vaccine listed by TCRdb under 2021. The library was prepared using the immunoSEQ multiplex PCR assay. What TCRdb holds here is the immuneACCESS table cut down to in-frame rearrangements. Part of the clones is not present; checked against another copy, under half of the missing clones reflect an unresolved V gene, and the others are unexplained. The sample profile shows about 190,000 clones; over 80% of them were found once. The top ten constitute approximately 2.7% of the sample. In the paper's terms, the time point label means: baseline before first vaccination. The sample's treatment or condition, from its label and the paper: meningococcal conjugate vaccine given as trial control. Sequencing was performed on peripheral blood, taken on day 0 of MenACWY control vaccination. These receptors were collected from an adult in good health.

V gene TRBV30 combines with J gene TRBJ2-7, with 7 bases fitting TRBD2. CDR1 and CDR2 from the germline V gene are GTSNPN and SVGIG (reference sequence). This CDR3 is built from 15 residues. V dropped 2 bases and J dropped 2; count of bases not matched to a gene: 9. In DNA form, the CDR3 reads TGTGCCTGGAGTTCTACCCATGGGAGGGCCTACGAGCAGTACTTC. Protein product: CAWSSTHGRAYEQYF.

This clone has more than one count but fewer than ten. CDR3 in DNA: TGTGCCAGCAGTCAAGAGACGGGCCAATCCAATGAGCAGTTCTTC. It encodes CASSQETGQSNEQFF. The chain couples TRBV6-4 to TRBJ2-1; no reliable D call. The CDR3 sequence is 15 residues long. Germline-derived CDR1 and CDR2 are MRHNA and SNTAGT. V was pared by 5 bases and J by 6 bases, with 17 bases between.

CDR3 sequence: CASSLALGGTDTQYF. The CDR3 DNA follows: TGTGCCAGCAGCTTAGCGCTCGGGGGGACAGATACGCAGTATTTT. This chain joins TRBV11-2 and TRBJ2-3, with 7 bases lining up with TRBD2. CDR1 and CDR2 from the germline V gene are SGHAT and FQNNGV. The V segment lost 1 base and the J segment 3 bases; nucleotides outside the gene matches: 4. This CDR3 region has 15 residues.

The chain links TRBV7-8 to TRBJ2-7; tentative D call: TRBD1 (6 bases). CDR1 SGHVS and CDR2 FQNEAQ come from the germline V gene. Trimming pared 0 bases from V and 6 bases from J, leaving 9 bases between. This CDR3 is built from 13 residues. The DNA for the CDR3 is TGTGCCAGCAGCTTAGCTCTGACAGGCGAGCAGTACTTC. This gives the protein CASSLALTGEQYF. Full variable domain (missing parts from reference TRBV7-8 and TRBJ2-7): GAGVSQSPRYKVAKRGQDVALRCDPISGHVSLFWYQQALGQGPEFLTYFQNEAQLDKSGLPSDRFFAERPEGSVSTLKIQRTQQEDSAVYLCASSLALTGEQYFGPGTRLTVT.

The chain has TRBV9 and TRBJ2-7; TRBD1 is a possible D gene (6 bases). Trimming stripped 4 bases from V and 2 bases from J, with 16 bases between. Per germline, CDR1 SGDLS and CDR2 YYNGEE. The CDR3 sequence is 15 residues long. The CDR3 is CASSLGQLPAYEQYF. The DNA for the CDR3 is TGTGCCAGCAGCCTCGGACAGTTGCCTGCCTACGAGCAGTACTTC.

The chain couples TRBV7-9 to TRBJ2-2; 9 nucleotides agree with TRBD1. The CDR3 is 15 residues long. Trimming took 6 bases from V and 4 from J; bases not matched to a gene: 6. Looked up from germline, CDR1 is SEHNR and CDR2 is FQNEAQ (reference sequence). As DNA, the CDR3 is TGTGCCAGCAGGCGGGACAGGGAGTTCACCGGGGAGCTGTTTTTT. Amino acid sequence: CASRRDREFTGELFF.

This clone appeared a few times. The junction shows a germline mismatch at one end, possibly a read error. The V call is TRBV7-7, the J call TRBJ2-1; 8 bases line up with TRBD2. The CDR3 has 16 residues. CDR1 and CDR2 from the germline V gene are SSHAT and FNYEAQ (reference sequence). The CDR3 DNA sequence: TGTGCTAGCAGCTTAAGGACGGGAGGGCTTTACAATGAGCAGTTCTTC. This encodes CASSLRTGGLYNEQFF.

The chain recombines TRBV27 with TRBJ1-2, with TRBD1 matching over 7 bases. After removal of 8 bases from V and 1 base from J, the junction contained 7 bases not matched to a gene. Germline lookup yields CDR1 MNHEY and CDR2 SMNVEV (reference sequence). This CDR3 has 14 residues. Here the CDR3 DNA reads TGTGCCAGCTCCACCAGGGGGATTAACTATGGCTACACCTTC. Translated, it gives CASSTRGINYGYTF.

This sequence joins TRBV7-3 and TRBJ2-2; TRBD2 matches at 12 bases. Germline V CDR1 and CDR2: SGHTA, FQGTGA. Trimming at V came to 5 bases and at J to 5 bases, leaving 6 bases not matched to a gene. This CDR3 has 16 amino acids. In DNA, the CDR3 is TGTGCCAGCAGCCCTAGCGGGGGGGCCGAAACCGGGGAGCTGTTTTTT. Its protein product is CASSPSGGAETGELFF.

This clone was picked up one time. The chain is built from TRBV18 and TRBJ2-5; TRBD2 matches 10 bases. With V trimmed by 3 bases and J by 2 bases, 15 bases remained unmatched. This CDR3 region has 19 residues. Germline CDR1 KGHSH, CDR2 LQKENI. As DNA, the CDR3 is TGTGCCAGCTCACCTCTTTTTCCCAGCGGGAGGGCCTTACAAGAGACCCAGTACTTC. This gives the protein CASSPLFPSGRALQETQYF.

Turning to this clone: Relative to the germline gene, one junction end is altered; a read error may explain this. The rearrangement links TRBV7-3 to TRBJ1-4, with D uncertain. The germline gives CDR1 SGHTA, CDR2 FQGTGA. There are 8 residues in the CDR3. For the CDR3, the DNA is TGTGCCAGCAGCCCCTTAATTTTT. Encoded protein: CASSPLIF.

The rearrangement links TRBV7-2 to TRBJ2-5; 9 positions match TRBD2. Germline V gene lookup returns CDR1 SGHTA and CDR2 FQGNSA. The V segment lost 5 bases and the J segment 5 bases; nucleotides outside the gene matches: 9. The CDR3 covers 15 residues. The CDR3 sequence: CASSGLAGMRETQYF. The CDR3 DNA sequence: TGTGCCAGCAGCGGGCTAGCGGGGATGAGGGAGACCCAGTACTTC.

A single count supports this clone. The chain recombines TRBV11-2 with TRBJ2-5; D call uncertain. There are 13 residues in the CDR3. Between the trimmed V and J ends, which lost 5 bases and 3 bases, there was a span of 10 bases. Germline V gene sequence: CDR1 SGHAT, CDR2 FQNNGV. CDR3 in DNA: TGTGCCAGCAGCCCCGCATACGAAGAGACCCAGTACTTC. Encoded protein: CASSPAYEETQYF.

J is TRBJ2-3 and V is TRBV11-3; 7 bases match TRBD1. The junction had 3 bases not matched to a gene; V was cut back by 1 base and J by 2 bases. The CDR3 sequence is 15 residues long. Germline-derived CDR1 and CDR2 are SGHNT and YENEEA. The CDR3 loop is CASSLGQGDTDTQYF. The DNA for the CDR3 is TGTGCCAGCAGCTTAGGACAGGGTGACACAGATACGCAGTATTTT.

The chain couples TRBV5-6 to TRBJ2-6; D assignment may be TRBD1 or TRBD2 (6 bases each). The CDR3 totals 15 residues. The V gene lost 4 bases and the J gene lost 2 bases, with 10 bases spanning the gap. Germline V gene sequence: CDR1 SGHDT, CDR2 YYEEEE. The CDR3 sequence is CASSVEGAGANVLTF. The CDR3 nucleotides are TGTGCCAGCAGCGTGGAGGGGGCTGGGGCCAACGTCCTGACTTTC.

This clone was detected only a few times. J is TRBJ2-7 and V is TRBV28, with D maybe TRBD1 (6 bases). Trimming shortened V by 5 bases and J by 5 bases, and 10 bases separated the two germline ends. The CDR3 sequence is 12 residues long. The germline V gene has CDR1 MDHEN and CDR2 SYDVKM. CDR3 sequence (DNA): TGTGCCAGCAGTACTACAGGGAACGAGCAGTACTTC. As protein: CASSTTGNEQYF.

The sample holds one count of this clone. The chain couples TRBV5-8 to TRBJ1-2; TRBD1 matches 9 bases. The germline gives CDR1 SGHTS, CDR2 YDEGEE. J gave up 5 bases and V 5 bases, and 10 bases lay outside the gene matches. CDR3 length equals 15 residues. The CDR3 is CASSSGQGIVYGYTF. For the CDR3, the DNA is TGTGCCAGCAGTTCCGGACAGGGGATCGTATATGGCTACACCTTC. The full variable domain, completed using reference TRBV5-8 and TRBJ1-2, is EAGVTQSPTHLIKTRGQQATLRCSPISGHTSVYWYQQALGLGLQFLLWYDEGEERNRGNFPPRFSGRQFPNYSSELNVNALELEDSALYLCASSSGQGIVYGYTFGSGTRLTVV.

The V gene is TRBV6-6, the J gene TRBJ2-5; no clear D. Trimming took off 5 bases at V and 5 bases at J, with 9 bases between the two ends. This CDR3 contains 12 residues. Germline loops: CDR1 MNHNY, CDR2 SVGAGI (reference sequence). The CDR3 coding sequence is TGTGCCAGCAGTCTCGATTGGGAGACCCAGTACTTC. Translation gives CASSLDWETQYF.

The rearrangement joins TRBV6-5 to TRBJ1-1; TRBD1 might be the D (5 bases). The length of the CDR3 is 15 residues. V was cut by 5 bases and J by 2 bases, with 15 bases left in between. Per the germline V gene, CDR1 is MNHEY and CDR2 is SVGAGI. The CDR3 nucleotides read TGTGCCAGCAGTCACCGGGGCGAGTCTAACACTGAAGCTTTCTTT. Translation gives CASSHRGESNTEAFF.

The chain uses TRBV3-1 (or the pseudogene TRBV3-2) and TRBJ2-5; 9 nucleotides line up with TRBD2. The J segment lost 5 bases and the V segment lost 0 bases, leaving 1 base of the junction unmatched. Germline-derived CDR1 and CDR2 are LGHDT and YNNKEL (reference sequence). The CDR3 consists of 14 residues. The CDR3 DNA reads TGTGCCAGCAGCCAAGAGGGGACTAGCGAGACCCAGTACTTC. Its protein is CASSQEGTSETQYF.

This clone was observed once. J is TRBJ2-1 and V is TRBV6-5; the match to TRBD2 covers 11 bases. The V gene end was trimmed by 9 bases and the J gene end by 4 bases; junction bases not matched to a gene: 8. CDR3 size: 15 residues. Germline loops: CDR1 MNHEY, CDR2 SVGAGI. In DNA form, the CDR3 reads TGTGCCAGTCAGCCCGGGACTAGCGGATACAATGAGCAGTTCTTC. It encodes CASQPGTSGYNEQFF.

This chain connects TRBV30 to TRBJ2-5, with unresolved D. V gave up 6 bases and J gave up 5 bases, with 16 bases separating them. Germline loops: CDR1 GTSNPN, CDR2 SVGIG (reference sequence). The length of the CDR3 is 13 residues. CDR3 DNA: TGTGCCTGCTCGGACCTGGTAAGGGAGACCCAGTACTTC. Translation: CACSDLVRETQYF.

The count of this clone is one. The chain employs TRBV2 and TRBJ2-2, with a weak D call TRBD1 (6 bases). CDR3 length equals 14 residues. V was pared by 1 base and J by 6 bases, with 9 bases between. Germline assignment: CDR1 SNHLY and CDR2 FYNNEI. The CDR3 bases are TGTGCCAGCAGTGAAGACAGGGCTCCCGGGGAGCTGTTTTTT. Translated, it gives CASSEDRAPGELFF. Looking up the rest from reference TRBV2 and TRBJ2-2 gives the full variable domain: EPEVTQTPSHQVTQMGQEVILRCVPISNHLYFYWYRQILGQKVEFLVSFYNNEISEKSEIFDDQFSVERPDGSNFTLKIRSTKLEDSAMYFCASSEDRAPGELFFGEGSRLTVL.

The V and J genes are TRBV19 and TRBJ1-1; 9 bases fit TRBD1. Germline trimming cut 7 bases from V and 5 bases from J; bases unmatched to any gene: 5. Germline V gives CDR1 LNHDA, CDR2 SQIVND (reference sequence). The CDR3 consists of 13 residues. CDR3 bases: TGTGCCAGTACCTCGGACAGGGGTACTGAAGCTTTCTTT. This translates into CASTSDRGTEAFF.

This chain connects TRBV4-2 to TRBJ2-1; 8 nucleotides match TRBD2. This CDR3 is built from 19 residues. The germline CDR1 and CDR2 sequences are LGHNA and YNFKEQ. The ends lost 0 bases at V and 4 bases at J; junction bases unmatched: 14. CDR3 DNA: TGTGCCAGCAGCCAAGAGGTCAGGTCCGGGACTAGGGGTTACAATGAGCAGTTCTTC. Protein product: CASSQEVRSGTRGYNEQFF.

The chain joins TRBV10-1 to TRBJ1-2; 8 bases are a match to TRBD1. Losses at the gene ends were 6 bases for V and 6 bases for J; bases not matched to a gene: 6. The germline CDR1 and CDR2 sequences are WNHNN and SYGVQD (reference sequence). This CDR3 is built from 13 residues. CDR3 sequence (DNA): TGCGCCAGCAGAAGACGACAGGGGAATGGCTACACCTTC. Encoded protein: CASRRRQGNGYTF.

The chain links TRBV2 to TRBJ2-7, with D maybe TRBD2 (6 bases). V gave up 6 bases and J gave up 7 bases, with 10 bases separating them. Germline assignment: CDR1 SNHLY and CDR2 FYNNEI. The CDR3 consists of 11 residues. DNA for the CDR3: TGTGCCAGCAGGGTGGGACTTGAGCAGTACTTC. The encoded protein is CASRVGLEQYF.